The next 15 T cell receptor beta chains were all read from a single sample in a study of identical twins. TCRdb redid the calling of the 5' RACE reads with MiXCR, one entry per CDR3 protein. This table has over 600,000 distinct CDR3 sequences, less than 25% appearing once. These sequences were also reported in another study, on T cells expressing NK-cell markers.

The specimen was PBMCs. These receptors originate from a woman aged 18 to 35 in good health.

This sequence joins TRBV9 and TRBJ1-2; 7 positions match TRBD1. Germline trimming cut 4 bases from V and 1 base from J; bases unmatched to any gene: 7. Looked up from germline, CDR1 is SGDLS and CDR2 is YYNGEE. The CDR3 contains 15 residues. CDR3: CASSPGTAFNYGYTF. CDR3 DNA sequence: TGTGCCAGCAGCCCGGGGACAGCCTTTAACTATGGCTACACCTTC.

The genes are TRBV7-3 and TRBJ2-4; unclear D gene. The V gene's germline CDR1 is SGHTA and CDR2 FQGTGA. V lost 5 bases and J 3 bases, leaving 8 bases between the germline ends. This CDR3 spans 13 amino acids. CDR3 region: CASSSEHKNIQYF. Written as DNA, the CDR3 is TGTGCCAGCAGCAGCGAGCACAAAAACATTCAGTACTTC.

This clonotype was detected ten times or more. The V and J genes are TRBV20-1 and TRBJ2-7, with 7 bases that match TRBD1. V dropped 2 bases and J dropped 7; count of bases not matched to a gene: 11. CDR3 length: 14 residues. The V gene's germline CDR1 is DFQATT and CDR2 SNEGSKA (reference sequence). The CDR3 nucleotides read TGCAGTGCTAGACACTCGACAGGGTTCTATGAGCAGTACTTC. Translation gives CSARHSTGFYEQYF.

This clonotype showed up just a few times. This rearrangement joins TRBV7-6 to TRBJ2-1; 10 bases agree with TRBD2. The J segment lost 1 base and the V segment lost 5 bases, leaving 8 bases of the junction unmatched. From germline, CDR1 is SGHVS and CDR2 FNYEAQ. This CDR3 comprises 17 residues. CDR3 sequence (DNA): TGTGCCAGCAGCCCGGAAGCGGGAGGGATATCCTACAATGAGCAGTTCTTC. Protein product: CASSPEAGGISYNEQFF.

This clonotype occurred a few times. This sequence joins TRBV20-1 and TRBJ2-4; 7 bases line up with TRBD2. Germline assignment: CDR1 DFQATT and CDR2 SNEGSKA (reference sequence). CDR3 size: 16 residues. V shed 0 bases, J shed 2 bases, and the junction held 7 bases outside the gene matches. The CDR3 spells CSARDPAGRTKNIQYF. In nucleotides, the CDR3 is TGCAGTGCTAGAGATCCAGCGGGACGGACCAAAAACATTCAGTACTTC.

This sequence joins TRBV4-3 and TRBJ2-4; TRBD2 matches 9 bases. V dropped 4 bases and J dropped 5; count of bases not matched to a gene: 9. Per the germline V gene, CDR1 is LGHNA and CDR2 is YSLEER. This CDR3 region has 16 residues. The CDR3 nucleotides read TGCGCCAGCAGCCTAGAGGGGGCGGGAGGGGAAAACATTCAGTACTTC. It translates to CASSLEGAGGENIQYF.

This clonotype was picked up many times. V usage is TRBV29-1 and J usage is TRBJ2-7; D is uncertain. The CDR3 has 14 amino acids. V was trimmed by 2 bases and J by 5 bases, leaving 16 bases between them. CDR1 and CDR2 (germline): SQVTM, ANQGSEA. CDR3 nucleotide sequence: TGCAGCGTTGAAAAGTCAGACATCCGGAACGAGCAGTACTTC. Amino acids: CSVEKSDIRNEQYF.

This clonotype appeared a few times. The chain has TRBV20-1 and TRBJ2-2; TRBD2 agrees at 7 bases. Germline-derived CDR1 and CDR2 are DFQATT and SNEGSKA (reference sequence). This CDR3 is 15 amino acids long. V lost 5 bases, J lost 5 bases, and 11 bases stayed unmatched. DNA of the CDR3: TGCAGTGCTGGGGGGGGTCCACTACTAACCGGGGAGCTGTTTTTT. Amino acid sequence: CSAGGGPLLTGELFF.

This chain uses TRBV4-3 with TRBJ2-7; 7 bases map to TRBD1. CDR3 length: 16 residues. Germline lookup yields CDR1 LGHNA and CDR2 YSLEER. The trim removed 2 bases at V and 1 base at J, leaving 8 bases unmatched. CDR3 DNA sequence: TGCGCCAGCAGCCAATCCTTGGGACAGTATTCCTACGAGCAGTACTTC. Its protein product is CASSQSLGQYSYEQYF.

This clonotype was detected a few times. V and J are TRBV7-2 and TRBJ2-1; 10 bases align to TRBD2. Losses at the gene ends were 5 bases for V and 4 bases for J; bases not matched to a gene: 8. Looked up from germline, CDR1 is SGHTA and CDR2 is FQGNSA. This CDR3 has 16 residues. The CDR3 region has the DNA TGTGCCAGCAGCCCCACGGGACTAGCGTTTTACAATGAGCAGTTCTTC. This encodes CASSPTGLAFYNEQFF. The variable domain in full, with the rest retrieved from reference TRBV7-2 and TRBJ2-1, is GAGVSQSPSNKVTEKGKDVELRCDPISGHTALYWYRQSLGQGLEFLIYFQGNSAPDKSGLPSDRFSAERTGGSVSTLTIQRTQQEDSAVYLCASSPTGLAFYNEQFFGPGTRLTVL.

The rearrangement uses TRBV9 and TRBJ1-2, with D perhaps matching TRBD1 (5 bases). Germline V gives CDR1 SGDLS, CDR2 YYNGEE. Trimming cost V 5 bases and J 8 bases, with 13 bases left between them. The CDR3 runs 12 residues. CDR3 in DNA: TGTGCCAGCAGAGGAGGGGATCCGGGCTACACCTTC. Protein: CASRGGDPGYTF.

This clonotype was counted once. V and J are TRBV9 and TRBJ2-2; D might be TRBD2 (5 bases). This CDR3 is 16 amino acids long. Between the trimmed V and J ends, which lost 1 base and 7 bases, there was a span of 17 bases. The V gene's germline CDR1 is SGDLS and CDR2 YYNGEE. The CDR3 DNA is TGTGCCAGCAGCGTACGCCGAACAGCCGCGGGCGGGGAGCTGTTTTTT. This codes for CASSVRRTAAGGELFF.

This clonotype has ten or more counts. The chain carries TRBV20-1 and TRBJ2-5; D is uncertain. The CDR3 spans 14 residues. Between the trimmed V and J ends, which lost 1 base and 2 bases, there was a span of 11 bases. Germline V gene sequence: CDR1 DFQATT, CDR2 SNEGSKA (reference sequence). In nucleotides, the CDR3 is TGCAGTGCTAGAGTCGAGGCCTTACAAGAGACCCAGTACTTC. Its protein product is CSARVEALQETQYF.

This chain connects TRBV20-1 to TRBJ2-1; tentative D call: TRBD1 (5 bases). The CDR3 covers 14 residues. Between the trimmed V and J ends, which lost 6 bases and 7 bases, there was a span of 19 bases. Germline V gene lookup returns CDR1 DFQATT and CDR2 SNEGSKA (reference sequence). This CDR3 is CSASTTVSWNEQFF. The CDR3 DNA is TGCAGTGCCTCGACGACAGTTTCGTGGAATGAGCAGTTCTTC.

The chain is built from TRBV10-3 and TRBJ2-5, with D possibly being TRBD2 (6 bases). The CDR3 length is 12 residues. Germline assignment: CDR1 ENHRY and CDR2 SYGVKD. V lost 11 bases and J lost 2, with 12 bases in between. Here the CDR3 reads CASRRDQETQYF. The CDR3 region has the DNA TGTGCCTCCCGGCGGGATCAAGAGACCCAGTACTTC.